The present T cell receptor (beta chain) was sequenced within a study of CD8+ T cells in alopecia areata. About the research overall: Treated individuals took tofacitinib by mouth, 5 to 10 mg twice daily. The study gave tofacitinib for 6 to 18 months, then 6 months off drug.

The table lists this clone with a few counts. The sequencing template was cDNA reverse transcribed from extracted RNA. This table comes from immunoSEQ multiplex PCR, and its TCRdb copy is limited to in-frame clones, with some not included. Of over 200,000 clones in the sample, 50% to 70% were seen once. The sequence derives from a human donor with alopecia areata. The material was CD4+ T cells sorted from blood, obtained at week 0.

The CDR3 region has the DNA TGTGCCAGCAGCTTGGAGGGACCCTACGAGCAGTACTTC. Amino acid sequence: CASSLEGPYEQYF. This chain connects TRBV5-6 to TRBJ2-7; D may match TRBD1 or TRBD2 (5 bases each). Germline values: CDR1 SGHDT, CDR2 YYEEEE. This CDR3 is built from 13 residues. V lost 0 bases to trimming and J lost 2 bases, with 6 bases between them.